The clone carrying this T cell receptor (beta chain) turned up a few times. Its antigen is unidentified. The authors ran a second PCR of about 6 to 11 cycles using a sample-barcoded 5' primer and a J-beta primer mix. All cDNA molecules were each tagged by a template-switch adaptor with 12 random nucleotides. A single record per CDR3 protein comes from TCRdb applying MiXCR to the 5' RACE reads. The sample has about 1.5 million distinct CDR3 sequences, about 40% seen once. The data stem from a study of blood T cells in healthy people across ages. Broader study findings: Naive T cell percentage strongly correlated with TCR beta diversity. Without sorted subsets, naive and antigen-experienced compartments could not be conclusively compared.

The CDR3 sequence is 18 residues long. V lost 6 bases and J lost 2; bases outside the gene matches: 13. The chain recombines TRBV12-3 or TRBV12-4 with TRBJ2-3, with 11 bases fitting TRBD2. The sample consisted of blood. This receptor was identified in a young woman in good health. The DNA of the CDR3 is TGTGCCAGCAGGATTACTAGCGGGAGTACCGGGGACACAGATACGCAGTATTTT. It specifies CASRITSGSTGDTDTQYF.